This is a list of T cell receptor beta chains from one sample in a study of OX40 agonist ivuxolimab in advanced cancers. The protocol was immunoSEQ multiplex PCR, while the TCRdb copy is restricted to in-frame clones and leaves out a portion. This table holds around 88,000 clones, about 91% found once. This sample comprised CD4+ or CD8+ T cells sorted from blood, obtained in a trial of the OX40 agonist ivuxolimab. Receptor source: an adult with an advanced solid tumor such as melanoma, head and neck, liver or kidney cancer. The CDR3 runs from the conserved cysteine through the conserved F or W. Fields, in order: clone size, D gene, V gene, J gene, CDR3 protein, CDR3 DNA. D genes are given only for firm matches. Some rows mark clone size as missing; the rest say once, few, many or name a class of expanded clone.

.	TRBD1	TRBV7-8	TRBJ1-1	CASSGRGQGAFF	TGTGCCAGCAGCGGGCGAGGACAGGGGGCTTTCTTT
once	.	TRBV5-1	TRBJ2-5	CASSLGPGETQYF	TGCGCCAGCAGCTTGGGTCCGGGAGAGACCCAGTACTTC
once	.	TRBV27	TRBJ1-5	CASSYRGGNQPQHF	TGTGCCAGCAGCTATAGGGGTGGCAATCAGCCCCAGCATTTT
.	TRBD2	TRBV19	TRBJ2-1	CASRPGTSGRGSSYNEQFF	TGTGCCAGTAGACCCGGGACTAGCGGGAGGGGGAGCTCCTACAATGAGCAGTTCTTC
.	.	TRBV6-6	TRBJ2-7	CAIQGGAVAYF	TGTGCCATCCAAGGCGGGGCCGTCGCGTACTTC
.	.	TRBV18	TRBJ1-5	CASSPDQGNQPQHF	TGTGCCAGCTCACCAGACCAGGGCAATCAGCCCCAGCATTTT
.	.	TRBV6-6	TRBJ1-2	CASSYPTGVYGYTF	TGTGCCAGCAGTTACCCCACCGGAGTCTATGGCTACACCTTC
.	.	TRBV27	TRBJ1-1	CASSFVGEGTEAFF	TGTGCCAGCAGTTTTGTAGGGGAGGGCACTGAAGCTTTCTTT
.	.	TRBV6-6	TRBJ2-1	CASSGPIEYNEQFF	TGTGCCAGCAGTGGTCCAATTGAATACAATGAGCAGTTCTTC
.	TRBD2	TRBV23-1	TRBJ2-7	CASGHQSGRRYEQYF	TGCGCCAGCGGACATCAAAGCGGGAGGCGATACGAGCAGTACTTC
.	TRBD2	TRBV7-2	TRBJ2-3	CASSRTSGGGTDTQYF	TGTGCCAGCAGCCGGACTAGCGGGGGGGGCACAGATACGCAGTATTTT
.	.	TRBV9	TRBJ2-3	CASSVAGGMSTDTQYF	TGTGCCAGCAGCGTAGCTGGCGGGATGAGCACAGATACGCAGTATTTT
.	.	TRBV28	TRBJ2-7	CASSFYAGRTYEQYF	TGTGCCAGCAGTTTTTACGCAGGGAGAACCTACGAGCAGTACTTC
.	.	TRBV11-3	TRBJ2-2	CASSSAQGPTGELFF	TGTGCCAGCAGCTCCGCACAGGGTCCCACCGGGGAGCTGTTTTTT
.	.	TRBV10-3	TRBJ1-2	CAISESPGQASGYTF	TGTGCCATCAGTGAGTCTCCGGGACAAGCCTCTGGCTACACCTTC
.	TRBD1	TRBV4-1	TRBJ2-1	CASLPGTGVPSSYNEQFF	TGCGCCAGCTTACCCGGGACAGGGGTCCCGAGCTCCTACAATGAGCAGTTCTTC
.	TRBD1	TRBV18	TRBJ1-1	CASSPGTGGLNTEAFF	TGTGCCAGCTCACCAGGGACAGGGGGCCTAAACACTGAAGCTTTCTTT
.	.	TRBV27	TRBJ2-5	CASSQGSGKPQETQYF	TGTGCCAGCAGCCAGGGGAGCGGGAAACCGCAAGAGACCCAGTACTTC
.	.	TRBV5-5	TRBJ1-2	CASSQTVANYGYTF	TGTGCCAGCAGCCAGACGGTAGCTAACTATGGCTACACCTTC
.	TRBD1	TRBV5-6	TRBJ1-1	CASSRGTGNTEAFF	TGTGCCAGCAGCCGCGGGACAGGGAACACTGAAGCTTTCTTT
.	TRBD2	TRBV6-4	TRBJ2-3	CASSAGLAGAGRDTQYF	TGTGCCAGCAGTGCGGGACTAGCGGGAGCCGGTAGAGATACGCAGTATTTT
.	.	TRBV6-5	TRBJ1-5	CASSVNQPQHF	TGTGCCAGCAGTGTCAATCAGCCCCAGCATTTT
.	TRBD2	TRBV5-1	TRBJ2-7	CASSLSGSRYEQYF	TGCGCCAGCAGCTTAAGCGGGAGCCGCTACGAGCAGTACTTC
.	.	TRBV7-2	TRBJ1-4	CASSEGNRGVEEKLFF	TGTGCCAGCAGCGAGGGGAACAGAGGAGTGGAGGAAAAACTGTTTTTT
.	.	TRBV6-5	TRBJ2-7	CASSSRDNSYEQYF	TGTGCCAGCAGTTCCAGGGACAACTCCTACGAGCAGTACTTC
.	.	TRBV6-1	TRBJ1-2	CASGTPNYGYTF	TGTGCCAGCGGGACTCCTAACTATGGCTACACCTTC
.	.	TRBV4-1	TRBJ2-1	CASSQAHGSSYNEQFF	TGCGCCAGCAGCCAAGCCCACGGGAGCTCCTACAATGAGCAGTTCTTC
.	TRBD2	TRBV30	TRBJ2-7	CAWSVGLAGYEQYF	TGTGCCTGGAGTGTAGGCCTAGCGGGTTACGAGCAGTACTTC
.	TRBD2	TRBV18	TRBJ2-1	CASSPPIAAASGSYNEQFF	TGTGCCAGCTCACCACCAATTGCAGCAGCTAGCGGATCCTACAATGAGCAGTTCTTC
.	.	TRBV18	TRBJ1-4	CASSPKGQGGYEKLFF	TGTGCCAGCTCACCGAAGGGGCAGGGTGGTTATGAAAAACTGTTTTTT
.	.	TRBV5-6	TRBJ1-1	CASSLPPRGWNTEAFF	TGTGCCAGCAGCCTCCCGCCCAGAGGATGGAACACTGAAGCTTTCTTT